This T cell receptor beta chain was documented in a study of blood T cell repertoires in COVID-19. Clinical history reported by participants formed the basis on which cohorts were assigned. Recovered participants had two consecutive negative NP/OP PCR tests, healthcare professional clearance, or symptom resolution. Germline CDR1 is KGHSH and CDR2 is LQKENI. The length of the CDR3 is 15 residues. V lost 3 bases and J lost 7; bases outside the gene matches: 6. The repertoire was sequenced with immunoSEQ multiplex PCR; TCRdb's copy has only in-frame clones and lacks some. Of a few hundred thousand clones in the sample, 75% to 90% are singletons; the top ten hold roughly 2.2%.

This sequence joins TRBV18 and TRBJ1-5; TRBD1 aligns across 10 bases. This clonotype was sampled from a man between 25 and 39 years old who had recovered from COVID-19. Sample: PBMCs or T cells enriched from blood (not recorded which). For the CDR3, the DNA is TGTGCCAGCTCACCCCGACAGGGGGCTAGGCAGCCCCAGCATTTT. This encodes CASSPRQGARQPQHF.